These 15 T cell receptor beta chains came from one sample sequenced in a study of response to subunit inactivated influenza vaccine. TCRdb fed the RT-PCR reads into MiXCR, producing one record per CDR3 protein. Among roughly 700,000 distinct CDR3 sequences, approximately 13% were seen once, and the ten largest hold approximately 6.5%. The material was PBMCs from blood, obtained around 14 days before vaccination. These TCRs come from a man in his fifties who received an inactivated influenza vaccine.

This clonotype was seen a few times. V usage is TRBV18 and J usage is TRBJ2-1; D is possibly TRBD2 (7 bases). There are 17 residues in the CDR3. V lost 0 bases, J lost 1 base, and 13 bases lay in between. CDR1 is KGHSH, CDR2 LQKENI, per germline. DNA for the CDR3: TGTGCCAGCTCACCACCCCTCGGGGGGCAGTCCTACAATGAGCAGTTCTTC. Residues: CASSPPLGGQSYNEQFF.

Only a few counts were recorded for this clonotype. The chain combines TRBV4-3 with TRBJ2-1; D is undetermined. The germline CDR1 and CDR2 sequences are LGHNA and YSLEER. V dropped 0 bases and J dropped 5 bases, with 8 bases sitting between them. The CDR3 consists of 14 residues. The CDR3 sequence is CASSQEHRNNEQFF. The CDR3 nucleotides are TGCGCCAGCAGCCAAGAACACAGAAACAATGAGCAGTTCTTC.

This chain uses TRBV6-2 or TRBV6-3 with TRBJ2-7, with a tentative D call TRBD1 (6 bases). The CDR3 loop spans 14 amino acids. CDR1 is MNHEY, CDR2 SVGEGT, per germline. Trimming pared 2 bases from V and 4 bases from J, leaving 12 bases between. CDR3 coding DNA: TGTGCCAGCAGTTACAGGCAGGGGAAATACGAGCAGTACTTC. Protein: CASSYRQGKYEQYF.

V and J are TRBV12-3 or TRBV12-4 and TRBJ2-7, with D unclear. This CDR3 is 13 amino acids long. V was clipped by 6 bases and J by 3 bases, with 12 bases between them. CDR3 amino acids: CASSLKRSYEQYF. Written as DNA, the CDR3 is TGTGCCAGCAGCCTTAAGAGGAGCTACGAGCAGTACTTC.

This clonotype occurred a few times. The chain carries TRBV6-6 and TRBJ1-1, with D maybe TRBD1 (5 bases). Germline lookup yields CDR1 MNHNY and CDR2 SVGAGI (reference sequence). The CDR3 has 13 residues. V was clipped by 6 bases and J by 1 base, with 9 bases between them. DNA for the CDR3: TGTGCCAGCAGGGGACTACCGAACACTGAAGCTTTCTTT. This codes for CASRGLPNTEAFF.

The CDR3 here is CASSYRGLLNTEAFF. The DNA for the CDR3 is TGTGCCAGCAGTTACCGGGGGCTATTGAACACTGAAGCTTTCTTT. This chain joins TRBV6-2 or TRBV6-3 and TRBJ1-1; D is perhaps TRBD1 (6 bases). Trimming left V 2 bases short and J 0 bases short, with 10 bases between. This CDR3 comprises 15 residues. CDR1 is MNHEY and CDR2 is SVGEGT in the germline V gene.

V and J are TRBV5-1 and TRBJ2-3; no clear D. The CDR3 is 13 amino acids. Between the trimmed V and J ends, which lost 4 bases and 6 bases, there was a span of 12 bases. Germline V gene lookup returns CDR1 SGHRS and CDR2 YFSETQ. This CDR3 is CASSRNRVDTQYF. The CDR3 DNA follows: TGCGCCAGCAGCCGGAATCGGGTGGATACGCAGTATTTT.

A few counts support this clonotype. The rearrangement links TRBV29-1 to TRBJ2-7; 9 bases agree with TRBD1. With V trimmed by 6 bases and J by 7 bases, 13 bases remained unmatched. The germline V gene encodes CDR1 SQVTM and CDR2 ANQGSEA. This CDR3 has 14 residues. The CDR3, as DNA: TGCAGCGTCGCCTTAGGACAGGGGCCAGTAGAGCAGTACTTC. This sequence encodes CSVALGQGPVEQYF.

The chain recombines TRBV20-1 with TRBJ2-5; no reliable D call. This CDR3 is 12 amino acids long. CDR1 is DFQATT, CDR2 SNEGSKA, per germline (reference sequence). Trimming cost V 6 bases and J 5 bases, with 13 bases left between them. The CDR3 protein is CSATTIRETQYF. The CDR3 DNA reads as TGCAGTGCCACCACGATCCGGGAGACCCAGTACTTC.

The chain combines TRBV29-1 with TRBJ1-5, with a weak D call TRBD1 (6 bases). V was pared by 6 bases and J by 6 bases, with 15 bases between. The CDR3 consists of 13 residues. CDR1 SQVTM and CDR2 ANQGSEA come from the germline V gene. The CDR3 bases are TGCAGCGTAGGGGAGGGGGGGCTTCAGCCCCAGCATTTT. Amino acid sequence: CSVGEGGLQPQHF.

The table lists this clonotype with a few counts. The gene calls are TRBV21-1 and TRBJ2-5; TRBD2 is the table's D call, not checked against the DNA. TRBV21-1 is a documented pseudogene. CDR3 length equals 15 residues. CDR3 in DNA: TGTGCCAGGGGGACTAGCGGGAGCCCCCAAGAGACCCAGTACTTC. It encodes CARGTSGSPQETQYF.

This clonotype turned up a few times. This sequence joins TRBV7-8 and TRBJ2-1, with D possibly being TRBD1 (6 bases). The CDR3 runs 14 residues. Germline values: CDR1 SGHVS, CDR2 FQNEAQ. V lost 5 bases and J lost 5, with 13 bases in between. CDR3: CASSLGAGDNEQFF. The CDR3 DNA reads TGTGCCAGCAGCCTAGGGGCAGGGGACAATGAGCAGTTCTTC. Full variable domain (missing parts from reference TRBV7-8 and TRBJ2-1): GAGVSQSPRYKVAKRGQDVALRCDPISGHVSLFWYQQALGQGPEFLTYFQNEAQLDKSGLPSDRFFAERPEGSVSTLKIQRTQQEDSAVYLCASSLGAGDNEQFFGPGTRLTVL.

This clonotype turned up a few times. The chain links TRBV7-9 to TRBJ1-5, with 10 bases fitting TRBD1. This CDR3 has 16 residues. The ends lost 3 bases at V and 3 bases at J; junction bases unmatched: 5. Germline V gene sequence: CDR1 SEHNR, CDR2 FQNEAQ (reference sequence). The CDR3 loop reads CASSFGTGEFNQPQHF. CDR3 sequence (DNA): TGTGCCAGCAGCTTCGGGACAGGGGAATTCAATCAGCCCCAGCATTTT.

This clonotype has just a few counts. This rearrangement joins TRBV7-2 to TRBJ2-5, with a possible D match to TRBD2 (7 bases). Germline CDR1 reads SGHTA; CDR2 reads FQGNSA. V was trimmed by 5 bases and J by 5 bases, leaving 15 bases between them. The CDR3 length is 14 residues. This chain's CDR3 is CASSRGGGRETQYF. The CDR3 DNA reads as TGTGCCAGCAGCCGAGGGGGGGGCAGGGAGACCCAGTACTTC.

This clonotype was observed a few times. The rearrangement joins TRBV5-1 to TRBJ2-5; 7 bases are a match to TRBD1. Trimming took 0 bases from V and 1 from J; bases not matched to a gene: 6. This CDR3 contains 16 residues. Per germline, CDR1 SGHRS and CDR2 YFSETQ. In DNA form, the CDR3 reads TGCGCCAGCAGCTTGGATGGGACAGACCTCCAAGAGACCCAGTACTTC. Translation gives CASSLDGTDLQETQYF.